The 24 T cell receptor beta chains presented below share a single source sample, sequenced in a study of beta chain features in type 1 diabetes. The entirety of the isolated RNA underwent reverse transcription, so expressed TCRB transcripts were sequenced. Repertoires were generated with immunoSEQ multiplex PCR, while TCRdb's copy carries only in-frame clones and drops some. The table has roughly 310,000 clones, 9.5% to 12% seen once. Material for sequencing was naive CD4+ T cells from blood. Receptors originate from a woman aged 30 to 39 in good health.

This clone turned up a few times. The chain carries TRBV19 and TRBJ1-2; possibly TRBD1 for D (5 bases). CDR1 and CDR2 (germline): LNHDA, SQIVND (reference sequence). This CDR3 contains 13 residues. V was trimmed by 6 bases and J by 6 bases, leaving 14 bases between them. In nucleotides, the CDR3 is TGTGCCAGTAGCCCAGGAGGGGCCCATGGCTACACCTTC. This encodes CASSPGGAHGYTF.

V usage is TRBV28 and J usage is TRBJ2-7; 11 nucleotides agree with TRBD2. In germline, CDR1 is MDHEN, CDR2 SYDVKM. J gave up 3 bases and V 5 bases, and 9 bases lay outside the gene matches. The CDR3 contains 16 residues. The CDR3 DNA reads as TGTGCCAGCAGTCCACCTGGGACTAGCGGATACTACGAGCAGTACTTC. It yields the protein CASSPPGTSGYYEQYF.

This clone was detected only a few times. The chain links TRBV30 to TRBJ2-5; D unresolved. Trimming shortened V by 5 bases and J by 1 base, and 11 bases separated the two germline ends. The germline gives CDR1 GTSNPN, CDR2 SVGIG (reference sequence). The CDR3 spans 13 residues. The CDR3 sequence: CAWVPNSQETQYF. CDR3 coding DNA: TGTGCCTGGGTCCCTAACTCCCAAGAGACCCAGTACTTC.

This clone was seen a handful of times. This chain uses TRBV7-9 with TRBJ2-1; 7 nucleotides align to TRBD1. V dropped 4 bases and J dropped 5; count of bases not matched to a gene: 2. There are 13 residues in the CDR3. CDR1 is SEHNR, CDR2 FQNEAQ, per germline (reference sequence). The CDR3 region is CASSWTGHNEQFF. CDR3 coding DNA: TGTGCCAGCAGCTGGACAGGCCACAATGAGCAGTTCTTC.

The rearrangement joins TRBV30 to TRBJ2-7; TRBD1 matches 10 bases. This CDR3 has 16 amino acids. Germline assignment: CDR1 GTSNPN and CDR2 SVGIG (reference sequence). Unmatched junction bases numbered 10, after V lost 3 bases and J lost 2 bases. CDR3 protein: CAWSPRDRGVPYEQYF. Here the CDR3 DNA reads TGTGCCTGGAGCCCCAGGGACAGGGGAGTCCCCTACGAGCAGTACTTC.

This clone showed up just a few times. This chain connects TRBV7-9 to TRBJ2-3, with 8 bases matching TRBD2. Germline CDR1 and CDR2: SEHNR and FQNEAQ (reference sequence). V lost 5 bases, J lost 3 bases, and 7 bases stayed unmatched. The CDR3 extends over 15 amino acids. DNA for the CDR3: TGTGCCAGCAGCCAAGGACTAGCCAGGACAGATACGCAGTATTTT. Its protein is CASSQGLARTDTQYF.

J is TRBJ2-3 and V is TRBV11-1; 7 positions agree with TRBD2. V dropped 6 bases and J dropped 2; count of bases not matched to a gene: 5. The CDR3 runs to 14 residues. Germline V gene data show CDR1 as SGHAT and CDR2 as FQDESV (reference sequence). The CDR3 region has the DNA TGTGCCAGCAGGAAAAGCGGGAACACAGATACGCAGTATTTT. Protein: CASRKSGNTDTQYF.

The chain links TRBV2 to TRBJ2-1, with 11 bases identical to TRBD2. This CDR3 comprises 14 residues. CDR1 SNHLY and CDR2 FYNNEI come from the germline V gene. J gave up 5 bases and V 6 bases, and 3 bases lay outside the gene matches. CDR3 sequence: CASRLAGVDNEQFF. CDR3 bases: TGTGCCAGCAGACTAGCGGGAGTCGACAATGAGCAGTTCTTC.

The V gene is TRBV19, the J gene TRBJ1-5; TRBD1 might be the D (5 bases). The CDR3 runs 15 residues. From germline, CDR1 is LNHDA and CDR2 SQIVND (reference sequence). V dropped 4 bases and J dropped 0 bases, with 10 bases sitting between them. The CDR3 sequence is CASSTDSNSNQPQHF. The CDR3 nucleotides read TGTGCCAGTAGTACCGACAGCAATAGCAATCAGCCCCAGCATTTT. The full variable domain, its missing parts supplied by reference TRBV19 and TRBJ1-5, is DGGITQSPKYLFRKEGQNVTLSCEQNLNHDAMYWYRQDPGQGLRLIYYSQIVNDFQKGDIAEGYSVSREKKESFPLTVTSAQKNPTAFYLCASSTDSNSNQPQHFGDGTRLSIL.

The rearrangement uses TRBV5-1 and TRBJ2-3, with 9 bases lining up with TRBD2. The CDR3 runs to 16 residues. Germline CDR1 and CDR2: SGHRS and YFSETQ. V lost 0 bases, J lost 5 bases, and 7 bases stayed unmatched. The DNA for the CDR3 is TGCGCCAGCAGCTTGGGGCTAGCGGGATCAAGAGATACGCAGTATTTT. Protein sequence: CASSLGLAGSRDTQYF.

This clone appeared a few times. The germline gene is not matched at one end of the junction; a read error may be the cause. This rearrangement joins TRBV5-4 to TRBJ2-5, with unresolved D. The CDR3 contains 15 residues. Germline CDR1 and CDR2: SGHNT and YYREEE (reference sequence). CDR3 in DNA: TGTGCCAGCAGCTTGGCAAGGAGCACCCAAAAGACCCAGTACTTC. Protein sequence: CASSLARSTQKTQYF.

Only a few counts were recorded for this clone. The genes are TRBV19 and TRBJ2-7, with 9 bases fitting TRBD1. The germline V gene encodes CDR1 LNHDA and CDR2 SQIVND (reference sequence). V lost 8 bases, J lost 1 base, and 3 bases stayed unmatched. The CDR3 consists of 13 residues. CDR3 nucleotide sequence: TGTGCCAGTTCCGGGACAGGGTCCTACGAGCAGTACTTC. Protein: CASSGTGSYEQYF.

This clone showed up just a few times. This sequence joins TRBV10-3 and TRBJ2-7; 7 positions match TRBD2. Germline lookup yields CDR1 ENHRY and CDR2 SYGVKD. V shed 0 bases and J 0 bases; nucleotides not matched to a gene: 8. The CDR3 totals 17 residues. CDR3 in DNA: TGTGCCATCAGTGAGTCAATTAGCGGGTCTAGCTCCTACGAGCAGTACTTC. It encodes CAISESISGSSSYEQYF.

This clone occurred a few times. This chain joins TRBV5-1 and TRBJ2-2; 7 bases match TRBD2. The CDR3 has 17 amino acids. V lost 0 bases, J lost 0 bases, and 5 bases stayed unmatched. Germline assignment: CDR1 SGHRS and CDR2 YFSETQ. The CDR3 sequence: CASSLEAGATNTGELFF. The CDR3, as DNA: TGCGCCAGCAGCTTGGAGGCGGGAGCCACGAACACCGGGGAGCTGTTTTTT.

This clone occurred a few times. The chain links TRBV15 to TRBJ1-5, with D maybe TRBD1 (5 bases). The germline V gene has CDR1 LNHNV and CDR2 YYDKDF (reference sequence). The V end was cut by 0 bases, the J end by 3 bases, with 9 bases between. This CDR3 is 15 amino acids long. CDR3 in amino acids: CATSRDSGNNQPQHF. CDR3 coding DNA: TGTGCCACCAGCAGAGATTCAGGGAACAATCAGCCCCAGCATTTT.

This sequence joins TRBV2 and TRBJ1-2; D is undetermined. The CDR3 is 13 amino acids. V was cut by 4 bases and J by 3 bases, with 9 bases left in between. Germline lookup yields CDR1 SNHLY and CDR2 FYNNEI. CDR3: CASSVAQDYGYTF. DNA for the CDR3: TGTGCCAGCAGTGTAGCCCAGGACTATGGCTACACCTTC.

The genes are TRBV28 and TRBJ2-7; D perhaps matches TRBD2 (6 bases). Trimming pared 4 bases from V and 3 bases from J, leaving 13 bases between. Germline V gene lookup returns CDR1 MDHEN and CDR2 SYDVKM. This CDR3 is 14 amino acids long. The CDR3 protein is CASSSSAGGYEQYF. Here the CDR3 DNA reads TGTGCCAGCAGTTCTAGCGCAGGTGGCTACGAGCAGTACTTC.

This clone was seen more than once but under ten times. The chain carries TRBV30 and TRBJ2-2, with TRBD2 as a possible D gene (6 bases). The germline gives CDR1 GTSNPN, CDR2 SVGIG (reference sequence). Trimming shortened V by 2 bases and J by 3 bases, and 16 bases separated the two germline ends. The CDR3 length is 16 residues. In DNA form, the CDR3 reads TGTGCCTGGAGTTCCGAAGGGAGGCGGTACACCGGGGAGCTGTTTTTT. Protein: CAWSSEGRRYTGELFF.

There are a few counts of this clone. The V gene is TRBV28, the J gene TRBJ2-7; D not resolved. CDR3 size: 13 residues. Germline V gives CDR1 MDHEN, CDR2 SYDVKM. V was clipped by 3 bases and J by 1 base, with 7 bases between them. CDR3 in DNA: TGTGCCAGCAGTTTGGGCCCATCCTACGAGCAGTACTTC. This sequence encodes CASSLGPSYEQYF.

In this sample, this clone turned up a few times. This sequence joins TRBV27 and TRBJ2-1, with 8 bases identical to TRBD2. The J segment lost 7 bases and the V segment lost 4 bases, leaving 12 bases of the junction unmatched. This CDR3 contains 16 residues. Germline V gene lookup returns CDR1 MNHEY and CDR2 SMNVEV (reference sequence). The CDR3 coding sequence is TGTGCCAGCAGTTCACCCACGGGACTAGTCACTAATGAGCAGTTCTTC. Its protein product is CASSSPTGLVTNEQFF.

This rearrangement joins TRBV6-5 to TRBJ2-1; maybe TRBD1 (5 bases). V was trimmed by 6 bases and J by 6 bases, leaving 15 bases between them. Germline values: CDR1 MNHEY, CDR2 SVGAGI. The CDR3 totals 14 residues. The CDR3 DNA is TGTGCCAGCAGCCGGACAAGGGGCGGCAATGAGCAGTTCTTC. This translates into CASSRTRGGNEQFF.

This clone was found a few times. V and J are TRBV28 and TRBJ1-2; D remains unclear. The CDR3 is made up of 13 amino acids. The germline gives CDR1 MDHEN, CDR2 SYDVKM. The V end lost 4 bases, the J end lost 8 bases, and 14 bases lay between the germline ends. CDR3 sequence (DNA): TGTGCCAGCAGTTCCCGGCCGGTGGGCGGCTACACCTTC. Amino acids: CASSSRPVGGYTF.

The sample holds a few counts of this clone. The V gene is TRBV28, the J gene TRBJ2-7; 8 positions agree with TRBD1. CDR3 size: 14 residues. The germline CDR1 and CDR2 sequences are MDHEN and SYDVKM. J was trimmed by 2 bases and V by 6 bases; bases with no gene match: 6. The CDR3 sequence is CASSPGQATYEQYF. In nucleotides, the CDR3 is TGTGCCAGCAGCCCGGGACAGGCTACCTACGAGCAGTACTTC.

This chain's CDR3 is CASSPGPTGGEQYF. CDR3 sequence (DNA): TGTGCCAGCAGCCCCGGGCCTACAGGGGGGGAGCAGTACTTC. This sequence joins TRBV9 and TRBJ2-7, with 8 nucleotides matching TRBD1. Germline V lookup: CDR1 SGDLS, CDR2 YYNGEE. The J segment lost 7 bases and the V segment lost 4 bases, leaving 10 bases of the junction unmatched. The length of the CDR3 is 14 residues.